This is a list of T cell receptor beta chains from one sample in a study of CD4+ T cells in melanoma. Profiled with immunoSEQ multiplex PCR; TCRdb holds only in-frame clones, not every one. The sample records fewer than 20,000 clones, 81% being singletons. Sequencing input: cells from a culture (not recorded whether cultured in vitro). The receptor source for this set is a human donor with melanoma. The CDR3 runs from the conserved cysteine through the conserved F or W. D genes are given only for firm matches. Where a row states a size, it is once, few, many or the class of an expanded clone; other rows omit it.

clone size: few
J gene: TRBJ2-2
D gene: NA
V gene: TRBV5-1
CDR3 protein: CASSPSTGFAGELFF
CDR3 DNA: TGCGCCAGCAGCCCAAGCACAGGGTTCGCCGGGGAGCTGTTTTTT

clone size: NA
J gene: TRBJ1-1
D gene: NA
V gene: TRBV5-1
CDR3 protein: CASSLGGENEAFF
CDR3 DNA: TGCGCCAGCAGCTTGGGTGGTGAAAATGAAGCTTTCTTT

clone size: NA
J gene: TRBJ2-5
D gene: TRBD2
V gene: TRBV7-8
CDR3 protein: CASSETSGGKETQYF
CDR3 DNA: TGTGCCAGCAGCGAAACTAGCGGGGGAAAAGAGACCCAGTACTTC

clone size: NA
J gene: TRBJ2-1
D gene: NA
V gene: TRBV11-1
CDR3 protein: CAPKGSGCYNEQFF
CDR3 DNA: TGTGCCCCCAAAGGGTCGGGGTGCTACAATGAGCAGTTCTTC

clone size: NA
J gene: TRBJ2-2
D gene: NA
V gene: TRBV5-1
CDR3 protein: CASSLGGAGELFF
CDR3 DNA: TGCGCCAGCAGCTTGGGGGGAGCCGGGGAGCTGTTTTTT

clone size: NA
J gene: TRBJ2-3
D gene: TRBD2
V gene: TRBV9
CDR3 protein: CASSVASGGTDTQYF
CDR3 DNA: TGTGCCAGCAGCGTCGCTAGCGGGGGCACAGATACGCAGTATTTT

clone size: few
J gene: TRBJ2-7
D gene: NA
V gene: TRBV7-3
CDR3 protein: CASSLYTRPHEQYF
CDR3 DNA: TGTGCCAGCAGCTTATATACCCGTCCCCACGAGCAGTACTTC

clone size: once
J gene: TRBJ2-6
D gene: TRBD1
V gene: TRBV10-3
CDR3 protein: CAISESFIGRTGSGANVLTF
CDR3 DNA: TGTGCCATCAGTGAGTCTTTTATCGGTCGGACAGGGTCTGGGGCCAACGTCCTGACTTTC

clone size: NA
J gene: TRBJ1-2
D gene: NA
V gene: TRBV5-8
CDR3 protein: CASSLNDNYGYTF
CDR3 DNA: TGTGCCAGCAGCTTGAACGATAACTATGGCTACACCTTC

clone size: once
J gene: TRBJ1-3
D gene: TRBD1
V gene: TRBV30
CDR3 protein: CALGTGRSGNTIYF
CDR3 DNA: TGTGCCCTGGGGACAGGGCGCTCTGGAAACACCATATATTTT

clone size: NA
J gene: TRBJ1-6
D gene: TRBD1
V gene: TRBV6-5
CDR3 protein: CASSYSRGRAPLHF
CDR3 DNA: TGTGCCAGCAGTTACTCGAGGGGGCGGGCACCCCTCCACTTT

clone size: once
J gene: TRBJ2-5
D gene: NA
V gene: TRBV30
CDR3 protein: CAWTVQRAKETQYF
CDR3 DNA: TGTGCCTGGACCGTACAAAGGGCAAAAGAGACCCAGTACTTC

clone size: NA
J gene: TRBJ1-4
D gene: NA
V gene: TRBV30
CDR3 protein: CASQRTTNEKLFF
CDR3 DNA: TGTGCTTCCCAACGCACAACTAATGAAAAACTGTTTTTT

clone size: NA
J gene: TRBJ2-7
D gene: TRBD1
V gene: TRBV4-1
CDR3 protein: CASSQRAVRTGGYEQYF
CDR3 DNA: TGCGCCAGCAGCCAGAGAGCCGTGCGGACAGGGGGTTACGAGCAGTACTTC

clone size: NA
J gene: TRBJ2-5
D gene: NA
V gene: TRBV5-1
CDR3 protein: CASSRTGTPEETQYF
CDR3 DNA: TGCGCCAGCAGCAGAACCGGGACCCCGGAAGAGACCCAGTACTTC

clone size: few
J gene: TRBJ1-6
D gene: NA
V gene: TRBV5-1
CDR3 protein: CASGVDSSYNSPLHF
CDR3 DNA: TGCGCCAGTGGAGTAGACAGCTCCTATAATTCACCCCTCCACTTT

clone size: once
J gene: TRBJ2-3
D gene: TRBD2
V gene: TRBV6-5
CDR3 protein: CASSYSAGGADTQYF
CDR3 DNA: TGTGCCAGCAGTTACTCCGCGGGGGGGGCAGATACGCAGTATTTT

clone size: NA
J gene: TRBJ1-6
D gene: TRBD1
V gene: TRBV6-6
CDR3 protein: CATKTGTNSPLHF
CDR3 DNA: TGTGCCACCAAGACAGGGACCAATTCACCCCTCCACTTT

clone size: NA
J gene: TRBJ2-3
D gene: NA
V gene: TRBV7-8
CDR3 protein: CASSMGDTQYF
CDR3 DNA: TGTGCCAGCAGCATGGGGGATACGCAGTATTTT

clone size: medium-sized
J gene: TRBJ2-7
D gene: NA
V gene: TRBV27
CDR3 protein: CAIPPYEQYF
CDR3 DNA: TGTGCCATCCCCCCGTACGAGCAGTACTTC

clone size: NA
J gene: TRBJ2-7
D gene: NA
V gene: TRBV5-4
CDR3 protein: CASSLGYTGYYEQYF
CDR3 DNA: TGTGCCAGCAGCTTGGGCTATACGGGTTACTACGAGCAGTACTTC

clone size: NA
J gene: TRBJ1-2
D gene: NA
V gene: TRBV7-2
CDR3 protein: CASSLSANYGYTF
CDR3 DNA: TGTGCCAGCAGCTTATCAGCTAACTATGGCTACACCTTC

clone size: NA
J gene: TRBJ1-6
D gene: TRBD1
V gene: TRBV19
CDR3 protein: CATTDRVASPLHF
CDR3 DNA: TGTGCCACCACAGACAGGGTCGCCTCACCCCTCCACTTT

clone size: once
J gene: TRBJ2-2
D gene: TRBD2
V gene: TRBV10-2
CDR3 protein: CASSERGLAGGELFF
CDR3 DNA: TGCGCCAGCAGTGAACGGGGACTAGCGGGTGGGGAGCTGTTTTTT

clone size: once
J gene: TRBJ1-2
D gene: NA
V gene: TRBV19
CDR3 protein: CASSLRNYGYTF
CDR3 DNA: TGTGCCAGTAGTCTTCGGAACTATGGCTACACCTTC

clone size: NA
J gene: TRBJ2-3
D gene: NA
V gene: TRBV7-9
CDR3 protein: CASSLADTQYF
CDR3 DNA: TGTGCCAGCAGCTTGGCAGATACGCAGTATTTT

clone size: once
J gene: TRBJ2-1
D gene: TRBD1
V gene: TRBV5-1
CDR3 protein: CASSIQGEAYNEQFF
CDR3 DNA: TGCGCCAGCAGCATTCAGGGGGAAGCCTACAATGAGCAGTTCTTC

clone size: NA
J gene: TRBJ1-3
D gene: NA
V gene: TRBV20-1
CDR3 protein: CSARVGNTIYF
CDR3 DNA: TGCAGTGCTAGGGTCGGAAACACCATATATTTT

clone size: NA
J gene: TRBJ2-5
D gene: TRBD1
V gene: TRBV2
CDR3 protein: CASRPGQGAFETQYF
CDR3 DNA: TGTGCCAGCAGGCCGGGACAGGGGGCTTTTGAGACCCAGTACTTC

clone size: NA
J gene: TRBJ1-1
D gene: NA
V gene: TRBV30
CDR3 protein: CAWNRAVMGTEAFF
CDR3 DNA: TGTGCCTGGAACAGGGCGGTCATGGGCACTGAAGCTTTCTTT

clone size: NA
J gene: TRBJ1-5
D gene: TRBD1
V gene: TRBV10-1
CDR3 protein: CASSNRGRNNQPQHF
CDR3 DNA: TGCGCCAGCAGTAACAGGGGGCGGAACAATCAGCCCCAGCATTTT

clone size: few
J gene: TRBJ1-2
D gene: NA
V gene: TRBV21-1
CDR3 protein: CASSEKGAWNYGYTF
CDR3 DNA: TGTGCCAGCAGCGAAAAGGGGGCTTGGAACTATGGCTACACCTTC

clone size: once
J gene: TRBJ2-4
D gene: NA
V gene: TRBV4-1
CDR3 protein: CASSQDQGTFGIQYF
CDR3 DNA: TGCGCCAGCAGCCAAGATCAGGGGACATTCGGCATTCAGTACTTC

clone size: NA
J gene: TRBJ1-5
D gene: TRBD1
V gene: TRBV29-1
CDR3 protein: CSVSGTEDQPQHF
CDR3 DNA: TGCAGCGTTTCCGGGACAGAAGATCAGCCCCAGCATTTT

clone size: few
J gene: TRBJ1-1
D gene: NA
V gene: TRBV29-1
CDR3 protein: CSVGALNTEAFF
CDR3 DNA: TGCAGCGTTGGAGCACTTAACACTGAAGCTTTCTTT

clone size: once
J gene: TRBJ2-3
D gene: TRBD1
V gene: TRBV19
CDR3 protein: CASTGTGWDTQYF
CDR3 DNA: TGTGCCAGTACAGGGACAGGGTGGGATACGCAGTATTTT

clone size: NA
J gene: TRBJ2-6
D gene: NA
V gene: TRBV5-1
CDR3 protein: CASSLWGSSSGANVLTF
CDR3 DNA: TGCGCCAGCAGCTTGTGGGGATCTAGTTCTGGGGCCAACGTCCTGACTTTC

clone size: few
J gene: TRBJ2-3
D gene: TRBD2
V gene: TRBV4-1
CDR3 protein: CASSQSGLAGTTDTQYF
CDR3 DNA: TGCGCCAGCAGCCAATCTGGACTAGCGGGGACCACAGATACGCAGTATTTT

clone size: NA
J gene: TRBJ2-5
D gene: NA
V gene: TRBV10-3
CDR3 protein: CAISESSPETQYF
CDR3 DNA: TGTGCCATCAGTGAGTCGAGCCCAGAGACCCAGTACTTC